The present entry profiles one T cell receptor (beta chain) with its context. One Seattle source followed patients from active infection through their disease course. These data are taken from a study of blood T cell repertoires in COVID-19. Whole-study context: COVID-19 samples, acute and convalescent, were from the United States, Italy and Spain. T cells, B-cell-depleted T cells, or PBMCs provided the cDNA or gDNA that served as material.

Trimming removed 2 bases from V and 1 base from J, with 15 bases in between. CDR1 and CDR2 (germline): GTSNPN, SVGIG (reference sequence). The CDR3 totals 16 residues. The method was immunoSEQ multiplex PCR; TCRdb's version includes in-frame clones alone and lacks a portion of them. The sample includes 210,000 or so clones, over 75% of them seen just once. The material sequenced was peripheral blood. The chain employs TRBV30 and TRBJ1-5; D not certain. This clonotype originated in a man aged 50-59 years with COVID-19, enrolled during active disease. The CDR3 sequence is CAWSQRGGGSNQPQHF. The CDR3 DNA is TGTGCCTGGAGTCAAAGAGGAGGAGGGAGCAATCAGCCCCAGCATTTT.